Below, 7 T cell receptor beta chains from the same sample are listed, as sequenced in a study of CD8 T cells in Susac syndrome (dated 2019 in TCRdb). The library was prepared using the immunoSEQ multiplex PCR assay. RNA was extracted using the RNeasy kit, and about 0.5 to 1 ug of the RNA was reverse transcribed with random hexamers. Starting from the raw public reads, TCRdb applied fastp trimming at Q25, assembled clones with MiXCR and retained in-frame beta chains. Here each entry gathers all rows of one CDR3 protein and keeps the most common genes and DNA. Across this sample there are some 300,000 distinct CDR3 sequences, with 70% to 90% seen only once. The ten biggest clones cover roughly 0.2% of the sample. Source material: CD8+ T cells from PBMCs. The origin of the receptors is a human donor with multiple sclerosis.

This clonotype is a singleton in its sample. The genes are TRBV6-2 or TRBV6-3 and TRBJ2-1; 8 nucleotides agree with TRBD2. The germline CDR1 and CDR2 sequences are MNHEY and SVGEGT. The CDR3 loop spans 13 amino acids. J was trimmed by 6 bases and V by 5 bases; bases with no gene match: 3. The CDR3 loop reads CASSDGGGNEQFF. The CDR3 DNA reads TGTGCCAGCAGTGACGGGGGGGGCAATGAGCAGTTCTTC.

This rearrangement joins TRBV19 to TRBJ2-2, with 7 bases that match TRBD1. CDR3 length: 15 residues. V was clipped by 5 bases and J by 1 base; unmatched bases: 4. Germline V gene sequence: CDR1 LNHDA, CDR2 SQIVND (reference sequence). This CDR3 reads CASSLRQGNTGELFF. As DNA, the CDR3 is TGTGCCAGTAGTCTCCGACAGGGGAACACCGGGGAGCTGTTTTTT.

This clonotype occurred a few times. The V call is TRBV6-5, the J call TRBJ2-1; the D gene is possibly TRBD2 (6 bases). The CDR3 runs 11 residues. V gave up 8 bases and J gave up 6 bases, with 8 bases separating them. Germline loops: CDR1 MNHEY, CDR2 SVGAGI. The DNA for the CDR3 is TGTGCCAGCCGGAGGGGCAATGAGCAGTTCTTC. It encodes CASRRGNEQFF.

CDR3 coding DNA: TGCAGTGCTAGAGACCCCGCTTTGAACACTGAAGCTTTCTTT. It yields the protein CSARDPALNTEAFF. This chain connects TRBV20-1 to TRBJ1-1; D call uncertain. V dropped 0 bases and J dropped 0 bases, with 8 bases sitting between them. The CDR3 is made up of 14 amino acids. Germline values: CDR1 DFQATT, CDR2 SNEGSKA (reference sequence).

The rearrangement uses TRBV9 and TRBJ2-7; 7 nucleotides match TRBD2. V lost 0 bases, J lost 0 bases, and 6 bases stayed unmatched. Germline V lookup: CDR1 SGDLS, CDR2 YYNGEE. The CDR3 sequence is 16 residues long. The CDR3 bases are TGTGCCAGCAGCGTAGGGGGAGGGAGGACCTCCTACGAGCAGTACTTC. Translated, it gives CASSVGGGRTSYEQYF.

This chain uses TRBV5-6 with TRBJ2-7, with D unclear. The germline CDR1 and CDR2 sequences are SGHDT and YYEEEE. Trimming removed 4 bases at V and 0 bases at J, with 14 bases between. The CDR3 extends over 15 amino acids. CDR3 region: CASSRPRVNSYEQYF. The CDR3 nucleotides are TGTGCCAGCAGCCGACCTCGAGTAAACTCCTACGAGCAGTACTTC. The full variable domain, rest sourced from reference TRBV5-6 and TRBJ2-7, is DAGVTQSPTHLIKTRGQQVTLRCSPKSGHDTVSWYQQALGQGPQFIFQYYEEEERQRGNFPDRFSGHQFPNYSSELNVNALLLGDSALYLCASSRPRVNSYEQYFGPGTRLTVT.

V and J are TRBV10-3 and TRBJ1-3; D uncertain. CDR1 is ENHRY and CDR2 is SYGVKD in the germline V gene. The CDR3 has 15 residues. Between the trimmed V and J ends, which lost 6 bases and 0 bases, there was a span of 12 bases. The CDR3 sequence: CAIREVRFSGNTIYF. Written as DNA, the CDR3 is TGTGCCATCAGGGAGGTCCGATTCTCTGGAAACACCATATATTTT.